These 4 T cell receptor beta chains share one sample of origin, sequenced in a study of cytomegalovirus exposure and HLA in healthy donors listed by TCRdb under 2017. The library was made by the immunoSEQ multiplex PCR assay. Entries here come from immuneACCESS through TCRdb and include only in-frame sequences with V and J called. Some clones fail to appear in such tables; in the studies checked, an unresolved V gene covers under half of the shortfall, and the cause of the remainder is unknown. Here the sample has more than 140,000 clones; about 88% occur a single time. The ten top clones hold approximately 3.2% of the sample. The source material was PBMCs. These TCRs come from a woman aged 18-30 years in good health and CMV-seropositive.

The chain couples TRBV6-5 to TRBJ2-5; 7 bases agree with TRBD2. Germline CDR1 MNHEY, CDR2 SVGAGI. The CDR3 covers 15 residues. After removal of 4 bases from V and 5 bases from J, the junction contained 10 bases not matched to a gene. As DNA, the CDR3 is TGTGCCAGCAGTTCCGGGGAGGGCCTGGGGGAGACCCAGTACTTC. Amino acids: CASSSGEGLGETQYF.

This chain joins TRBV28 and TRBJ2-1, with 9 bases fitting TRBD2. CDR1 MDHEN and CDR2 SYDVKM come from the germline V gene. The CDR3 has 15 residues. V lost 4 bases and J lost 7; bases outside the gene matches: 8. Here the CDR3 reads CASSSSGNYKNEQFF. The DNA of the CDR3 is TGTGCCAGCAGTTCTAGCGGGAACTACAAGAATGAGCAGTTCTTC.

The rearrangement uses TRBV27 and TRBJ2-3; tentative D call: TRBD1 (5 bases). Germline CDR1 is MNHEY and CDR2 is SMNVEV (reference sequence). The length of the CDR3 is 15 residues. The germline V and J ends were trimmed by 5 bases and 6 bases, with 18 bases remaining between them. The CDR3, as DNA: TGTGCCAGCAGTCCGTTACAGGCCCGGTGGGATACGCAGTATTTT. Translating it yields CASSPLQARWDTQYF.

The chain has TRBV27 and TRBJ2-1, with TRBD2 matching 9 bases. The CDR3 is 16 residues long. Germline loops: CDR1 MNHEY, CDR2 SMNVEV (reference sequence). Unmatched junction bases numbered 4, after V lost 2 bases and J lost 2 bases. The CDR3 bases are TGTGCCAGCAGTTTAAGGTGGACTAGCGCCTACAATGAGCAGTTCTTC. Its protein product is CASSLRWTSAYNEQFF.